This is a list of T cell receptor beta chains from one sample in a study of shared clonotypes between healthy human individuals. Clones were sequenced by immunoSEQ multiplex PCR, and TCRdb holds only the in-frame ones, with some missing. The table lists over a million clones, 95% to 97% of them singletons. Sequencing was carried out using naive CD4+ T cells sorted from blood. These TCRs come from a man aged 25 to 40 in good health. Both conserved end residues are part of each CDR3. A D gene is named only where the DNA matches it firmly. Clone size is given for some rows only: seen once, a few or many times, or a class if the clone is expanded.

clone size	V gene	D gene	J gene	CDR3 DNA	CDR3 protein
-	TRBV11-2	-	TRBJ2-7	TGTGCCAGCAGCTTACGAGGTGAAGGGCAGTACTTC	CASSLRGEGQYF
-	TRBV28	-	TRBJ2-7	TGTGCCAGCAGTACACGGTCGCGGGAGCAGTACTTC	CASSTRSREQYF
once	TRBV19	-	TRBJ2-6	TGTGCCAGTAGTATTGCGGGCCGGGACGGGGCCAACGTCCTGACTTTC	CASSIAGRDGANVLTF
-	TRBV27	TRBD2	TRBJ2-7	TGTGCCAGCAGTACTAGCGGTTCCTACGAGCAGTACTTC	CASSTSGSYEQYF
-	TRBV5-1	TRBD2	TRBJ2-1	TGCGCCAGCAGCCCGTCTAGCGGACCCTCCTACAATGAGCAGTTCTTC	CASSPSSGPSYNEQFF
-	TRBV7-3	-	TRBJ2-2	TGTGCCAGCAGCTTAGAGCCGGGACAGAACACCGGGGAGCTGTTTTTT	CASSLEPGQNTGELFF
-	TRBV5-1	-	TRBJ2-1	TGCGCCAGCCATAGCTCAGGGGACCCTAACTCCTACAATGAGCAGTTCTTC	CASHSSGDPNSYNEQFF
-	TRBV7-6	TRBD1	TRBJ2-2	TGTGCCAGCAGCTCACACAGGGGCAAGAACACCGGGGAGCTGTTTTTT	CASSSHRGKNTGELFF
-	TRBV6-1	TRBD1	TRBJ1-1	TGTGCCAGCAGTCCAAGGACAGGGGGCTCTGAAGCTTTCTTT	CASSPRTGGSEAFF
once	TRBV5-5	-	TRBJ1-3	TGTGCCAGCAGCTTCTCCGCATGGCGGGGAAACACCATATATTTT	CASSFSAWRGNTIYF
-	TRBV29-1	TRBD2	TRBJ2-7	TGCAGCGTGAGCGGGAGCAAGGGGTACGAGCAGTACTTC	CSVSGSKGYEQYF
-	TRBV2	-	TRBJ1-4	TGTGCCAGCAGTGAATTGGCTGAAAAACTGTTTTTT	CASSELAEKLFF
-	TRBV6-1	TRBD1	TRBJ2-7	TGTGCCAGCAGCCAGACAGGGAGCTCCTACGAGCAGTACTTC	CASSQTGSSYEQYF
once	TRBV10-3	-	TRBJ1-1	TGTGCCATCAGTGAGTCGTGGAGCACTATGAACACTGAAGCTTTCTTT	CAISESWSTMNTEAFF
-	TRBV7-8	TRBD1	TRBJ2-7	TGTGCCAGCAGCTCAAACCCGGGACAGGCCTACGAGCAGTACTTC	CASSSNPGQAYEQYF
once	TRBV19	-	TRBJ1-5	TGTGCCAGTAGTATTCTTCAGGGTTCCAATCAGCCCCAGCATTTT	CASSILQGSNQPQHF
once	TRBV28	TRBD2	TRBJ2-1	TGTGCCAGCAGTTCTCTAGCGGGAGTCCTAAATGAGCAGTTCTTC	CASSSLAGVLNEQFF
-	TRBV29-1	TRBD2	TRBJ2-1	TGCAGCGTTGACTTAGGGGCTAGCGGGAGGGCTGAGCAGTTCTTC	CSVDLGASGRAEQFF
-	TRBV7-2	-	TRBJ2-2	TGTGCCAGCAGCCACAGGGCCGGGGAGCTGTTTTTT	CASSHRAGELFF
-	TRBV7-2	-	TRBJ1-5	TGTGCCAGCAGCTTAGCCGTCAATCAGCCCCAGCATTTT	CASSLAVNQPQHF
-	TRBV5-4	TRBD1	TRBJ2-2	TGTGCCAGCAGTCCTTGGACAGGGGATAGGGCCGGGGAGCTGTTTTTT	CASSPWTGDRAGELFF
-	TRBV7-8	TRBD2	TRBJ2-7	TGTGCCAGCAGCTCGGTGGGGACTAGTAATGGAGAGCAGTACTTC	CASSSVGTSNGEQYF
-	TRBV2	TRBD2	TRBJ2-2	TGTGCCAGCAGTGTTGTAGCGGGACTCACCGGGGAGCTGTTTTTT	CASSVVAGLTGELFF
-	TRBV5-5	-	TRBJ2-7	TGTGCCAGCAGCTTGTTAAGCTCCTACGAGCAGTACTTC	CASSLLSSYEQYF
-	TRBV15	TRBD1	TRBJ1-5	TGTGCCACCAGCAGAGCTCGGGACAGGTCCCCACAGCCCCAGCATTTT	CATSRARDRSPQPQHF
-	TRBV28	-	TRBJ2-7	TGTGCCAGCAGTTTAAATTTAGGGTGGCTCGAGCAGTACTTC	CASSLNLGWLEQYF
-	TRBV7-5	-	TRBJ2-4	TGTGTCAGAAGCCCGACGAAGGACAGATTAGCCAAAAACATTCAGTACTTC	CVRSPTKDRLAKNIQYF